This T cell receptor beta chain was sequenced during a study of neurological immune-mediated disorders. The method for making cDNA was 5'RACE, and it used 10-nucleotide random UMIs. TCRdb analysed the 5' RACE reads with MiXCR anew, one entry per CDR3 protein. The sample shows some 20,000 distinct CDR3 sequences, 10% of them seen only once. CDR1 and CDR2 from the germline V gene are LNHNV and YYDKDF (reference sequence). Unmatched junction bases numbered 4, after V lost 4 bases and J lost 0 bases. The CDR3 sequence is 16 residues long. Findings and limits, study-wide: Private repertoires in all groups were suggested, as expanded clones shared no CDR3 amino acid sequences across subjects.

The table lists this clonotype with many counts. Its antigen is undetermined. The chain joins TRBV15 to TRBJ2-3, with TRBD2 matching 10 bases. The receptor was isolated from a woman aged 55 to 70 with HTLV-1-associated myelopathy (HAM/TSP). The sequenced sample was PBMCs. CDR3 nucleotides: TGTGCCACCAGCACCGCTAGCGGGGGCAGCACAGATACGCAGTATTTT. This codes for CATSTASGGSTDTQYF.